The 30 T cell receptor beta chains below all came from one sample that was sequenced in a study of low-dose radiotherapy and immunotherapy resistance in tumors (dated by TCRdb to between 2020 and 2023). Reads for this sample came from an Illumina MiniSeq. TCRs were amplified with Phusion for approximately 20 PCR cycles using a constant-region primer together with the adapter attached to the V primers. The public sequencing data were trimmed at Q25 with fastp and processed into clonotypes with MiXCR by TCRdb, which kept only in-frame beta chains. Records with the same CDR3 protein are collapsed into one entry carrying the most frequent genes and DNA. The sample table contains about 46,000 distinct CDR3 sequences; only one count was recorded for over 9.5% of them. The top ten clones comprise about 6% of the sample. This specimen's time point label, per the study, means: before trial treatment. Sample: PBMCs, taken before treatment. The receptors derive from a female donor with ovarian cancer.

This clonotype was counted ten times or more. V and J are TRBV18 and TRBJ2-7; 8 bases are shared with TRBD1. After removal of 3 bases from V and 6 bases from J, the junction contained 7 bases not matched to a gene. The germline gives CDR1 KGHSH, CDR2 LQKENI. The CDR3 sequence is 14 residues long. In nucleotides, the CDR3 is TGTGCCAGCTCACCCCGCGGGACAGGACTCGAGCAGTACTTC. It yields the protein CASSPRGTGLEQYF.

Many counts were recorded for this clonotype. V and J are TRBV11-2 and TRBJ1-1; D is ambiguous. V shed 2 bases and J shed 0 bases, with 7 bases lying between them. Germline V gives CDR1 SGHAT, CDR2 FQNNGV. The CDR3 is made up of 14 amino acids. The CDR3, as DNA: TGTGCCAGCAGCTTAAATTCGGTGAACACTGAAGCTTTCTTT. Encoded protein: CASSLNSVNTEAFF.

The sample holds many counts of this clonotype. The chain has TRBV28 and TRBJ1-1, with D perhaps matching TRBD1 (6 bases). Germline CDR1 MDHEN, CDR2 SYDVKM. V was shortened by 3 bases and J by 4 bases, with 18 bases between the two germline ends. The CDR3 is made up of 16 amino acids. CDR3 in amino acids: CASSLARLPGATEAFF. The CDR3 bases are TGTGCCAGCAGTTTGGCTAGACTCCCAGGGGCCACTGAAGCTTTCTTT. Variable domain in full (rest from reference TRBV28 and TRBJ1-1): DVKVTQSSRYLVKRTGEKVFLECVQDMDHENMFWYRQDPGLGLRLIYFSYDVKMKEKGDIPEGYSVSREKKERFSLILESASTNQTSMYLCASSLARLPGATEAFFGQGTRLTVV.

By proportion, this clonotype is medium-sized. The gene calls are TRBV9 and TRBJ2-1, with 9 nucleotides matching TRBD2. The CDR3 covers 15 residues. CDR1 and CDR2 (germline): SGDLS, YYNGEE. The ends lost 0 bases at V and 9 bases at J; junction bases unmatched: 7. The CDR3 is CASSVEGTSSGEQFF. The DNA of the CDR3 is TGTGCCAGCAGCGTAGAGGGGACTAGCAGCGGTGAGCAGTTCTTC.

This clonotype was counted at least ten times. The chain links TRBV6-1 to TRBJ2-7; possible D gene TRBD2, 6 bases. CDR3 length: 12 amino acids. CDR1 and CDR2 (germline): MNHNS, SASEGT. V gave up 6 bases and J gave up 6 bases, with 12 bases separating them. CDR3 amino acids: CASSLTRSEQYF. The CDR3 DNA reads as TGTGCCAGCAGCTTGACTAGAAGCGAGCAGTACTTC.

This clonotype was seen ten or more times. CDR3 coding DNA: TGTGCCAGCAGCTTAGAACGGACAGGGGGCGGCTACACCTTC. This gives the protein CASSLERTGGGYTF. The chain carries TRBV7-2 and TRBJ1-2; 11 nucleotides agree with TRBD1. The CDR3 has 14 residues. Germline CDR1 SGHTA, CDR2 FQGNSA. V shed 1 base and J 8 bases; nucleotides not matched to a gene: 3.

Many counts were recorded for this clonotype. The chain joins TRBV7-8 to TRBJ1-3; D not certain. This CDR3 has 12 amino acids. Trimming took off 2 bases at V and 2 bases at J, with 1 base between the two ends. The V gene's germline CDR1 is SGHVS and CDR2 FQNEAQ. CDR3 DNA: TGTGCCAGCAGCTTAACTGGAAACACCATATATTTT. It yields the protein CASSLTGNTIYF.

Remarks on this clonotype: A single base is all that separates this from a far larger clone, so a read error is likely. The chain has TRBV5-3 and TRBJ2-7; tentatively, D is TRBD2 (5 bases). TRBV5-3 is given ORF status, its function remaining uncertain. CDR3 length: 17 amino acids. The CDR3 nucleotides are TGTGCCAGCAGCTTAGGGCCTAGCAGGAAGTGGGCCTACGAGCAGTACTTC. Protein sequence: CASSLGPSRKWAYEQYF.

This clonotype has at least ten counts. The chain links TRBV28 to TRBJ2-2, with 13 nucleotides matching TRBD2. Germline loops: CDR1 MDHEN, CDR2 SYDVKM. V lost 6 bases and J lost 7; bases outside the gene matches: 8. The CDR3 has 16 amino acids. CDR3 amino acids: CASSSTSGRLIGELFF. DNA of the CDR3: TGTGCCAGCAGCTCGACTAGCGGGAGGTTGATCGGGGAGCTGTTTTTT.

This chain connects TRBV5-1 to TRBJ1-1; no clear D gene. Germline V gene data show CDR1 as SGHRS and CDR2 as YFSETQ. With 5 bases removed from V and 1 base from J, the gap between germline ends came to 6 bases. The CDR3 extends over 12 amino acids. CDR3 sequence: CASRTTNTEAFF. The CDR3 DNA is TGCGCCAGCAGAACCACGAACACTGAAGCTTTCTTT.

This clonotype was counted many times. The CDR3 sequence: CASSYSGTSGGYEQYF. In nucleotides, the CDR3 is TGTGCCAGCAGTTACTCTGGGACTAGCGGGGGGTACGAGCAGTACTTC. The chain combines TRBV6-5 with TRBJ2-7; 15 bases are shared with TRBD2. After removal of 0 bases from V and 4 bases from J, the junction contained 1 base not matched to a gene. The V gene's germline CDR1 is MNHEY and CDR2 SVGAGI. The CDR3 contains 16 residues.

This clonotype was seen many times. In DNA, the CDR3 is TGTGCCACCAGTTTCGGGGGCGCGGCCGGCTACACCTTC. Amino acid sequence: CATSFGGAAGYTF. The genes are TRBV24-1 and TRBJ1-2; D might be TRBD1 (6 bases). This CDR3 is built from 13 residues. Per the germline V gene, CDR1 is KGHDR and CDR2 is SFDVKD. Trimming cost V 6 bases and J 8 bases, with 15 bases left between them.

This clonotype was observed many times. The rearrangement joins TRBV11-2 to TRBJ1-1; D remains unclear. The germline V gene has CDR1 SGHAT and CDR2 FQNNGV. This CDR3 spans 13 amino acids. Deletions cut 0 bases from V and 7 bases from J, with 9 bases between. The CDR3 sequence: CASSLDRDGEAFF. The DNA for the CDR3 is TGTGCCAGCAGCTTAGATCGCGACGGTGAAGCTTTCTTT.

This clonotype has ten or more counts. The gene calls are TRBV6-1 and TRBJ2-7, with 8 bases lining up with TRBD1. V dropped 5 bases and J dropped 2; count of bases not matched to a gene: 11. Germline V gene data show CDR1 as MNHNS and CDR2 as SASEGT. CDR3 length: 16 amino acids. The CDR3 region has the DNA TGTGCCAGCAGTCAGATGGGACAGGAGATTACCTACGAGCAGTACTTC. It codes for CASSQMGQEITYEQYF.

This clonotype came up many times. The rearrangement links TRBV12-3 or TRBV12-4 to TRBJ1-6; TRBD1 matches 7 bases. V was pared by 5 bases and J by 5 bases, with 6 bases of the junction left unmatched. The length of the CDR3 is 15 residues. The CDR3 DNA is TGTGCCAGCAGTACCGCGACAGGGAATAATTCACCCCTCCACTTT. Protein product: CASSTATGNNSPLHF.

At least ten counts were recorded for this clonotype. V is TRBV5-1 and J is TRBJ2-3; the match to TRBD1 covers 8 bases. V lost 4 bases and J lost 4; bases outside the gene matches: 2. There are 13 residues in the CDR3. Germline V gives CDR1 SGHRS, CDR2 YFSETQ. CDR3 amino acids: CASSLDRADTQYF. The CDR3 DNA sequence: TGCGCCAGCAGCCTGGACAGGGCAGATACGCAGTATTTT.

In this sample, this clonotype turned up many times. This chain connects TRBV27 to TRBJ2-3; D unresolved. The CDR3 is 15 amino acids. The V gene lost 0 bases and the J gene lost 0 bases, with 7 bases spanning the gap. Germline lookup yields CDR1 MNHEY and CDR2 SMNVEV (reference sequence). The CDR3 loop reads CASSLSRRSTDTQYF. DNA for the CDR3: TGTGCCAGCAGTTTATCGAGACGGAGCACAGATACGCAGTATTTT.

In its sample, this clonotype was seen many times. CDR3 in DNA: TGTGCCAGCAGCATCCGAAGCCGGGACAGGGGGATTGAAAAACTGTTTTTT. Translation: CASSIRSRDRGIEKLFF. The rearrangement links TRBV13 to TRBJ1-4; TRBD1 agrees at 11 bases. V lost 5 bases, J lost 7 bases, and 12 bases stayed unmatched. CDR3 size: 17 residues. Germline V gives CDR1 PRHDT, CDR2 FYEKMQ (reference sequence). Based on the CDR3 plus reference TRBV13 and TRBJ1-4, the full variable domain is AAGVIQSPRHLIKEKRETATLKCYPIPRHDTVYWYQQGPGQDPQFLISFYEKMQSDKGSIPDRFSAQQFSDYHSELNMSSLELGDSALYFCASSIRSRDRGIEKLFFGSGTQLSVL.

This clonotype was picked up many times. The chain has TRBV20-1 and TRBJ2-7; a possible D gene is TRBD2 (6 bases). Germline CDR1 reads DFQATT; CDR2 reads SNEGSKA (reference sequence). Deletions cut 3 bases from V and 5 bases from J, with 14 bases between. This CDR3 region has 13 residues. The CDR3 sequence: CSASPGGKNEQYF. For the CDR3, the DNA is TGCAGTGCTAGTCCTGGAGGGAAGAACGAGCAGTACTTC.

This clonotype was recorded at least ten times. CDR3 protein: CATSRDGTGGFWTEAFF. As DNA, the CDR3 is TGTGCCACCAGCAGAGACGGGACAGGGGGCTTTTGGACTGAAGCTTTCTTT. The V gene is TRBV15, the J gene TRBJ1-1; 12 nucleotides align to TRBD1. After removal of 0 bases from V and 5 bases from J, the junction contained 7 bases not matched to a gene. Germline CDR1 reads LNHNV; CDR2 reads YYDKDF (reference sequence). The CDR3 is 17 amino acids.

In its sample, this clonotype was seen many times. CDR3 region: CASTKGWGETEAFF. CDR3 nucleotides: TGTGCCAGCACCAAAGGATGGGGTGAGACTGAAGCTTTCTTT. This sequence joins TRBV9 and TRBJ1-1; D gene uncertain. CDR3 length: 14 residues. The germline gives CDR1 SGDLS, CDR2 YYNGEE. Trimming cost V 6 bases and J 5 bases, with 17 bases left between them.

This clonotype was counted at least ten times. The rearrangement joins TRBV2 to TRBJ2-2, with D possibly TRBD1 on 5 matching bases. The V gene lost 4 bases and the J gene lost 5 bases, with 11 bases spanning the gap. Germline CDR1 is SNHLY and CDR2 is FYNNEI. The CDR3 is made up of 14 amino acids. CDR3 amino acids: CASSGPGLTGELFF. The CDR3, as DNA: TGTGCCAGCAGTGGTCCAGGGCTGACCGGGGAGCTGTTTTTT.

This clonotype has ten or more counts. CDR3: CATSDWMVGSRTQYF. The CDR3 DNA reads as TGTGCCACCAGCGATTGGATGGTAGGGTCGAGGACCCAGTACTTC. The V and J genes are TRBV15 and TRBJ2-5; no definite D call. V gave up 5 bases and J gave up 7 bases, with 20 bases separating them. The CDR3 runs 15 residues. Germline V gene lookup returns CDR1 LNHNV and CDR2 YYDKDF (reference sequence). The full variable domain, its missing parts supplied by reference TRBV15 and TRBJ2-5, is DAMVIQNPRYQVTQFGKPVTLSCSQTLNHNVMYWYQQKSSQAPKLLFHYYDKDFNNEADTPDNFQSRRPNTSFCFLDIRSPGLGDTAMYLCATSDWMVGSRTQYFGPGTRLLVL.

This clonotype was detected ten times or more. This chain uses TRBV21-1 with TRBJ2-7; the D segment call TRBD2 is taken from the table without a DNA check. TRBV21-1 is classified as a pseudogene. There are 16 residues in the CDR3. The CDR3 loop reads CASARGTSERFYEQYF. Written as DNA, the CDR3 is TGTGCCAGCGCGCGAGGGACTAGTGAAAGATTCTACGAGCAGTACTTC.

Notes on this clonotype: A far larger clone is one nucleotide away, so this likely arose from a read error. The chain joins TRBV20-1 to TRBJ2-7, with 13 bases fitting TRBD2. V dropped 6 bases and J dropped 7; count of bases not matched to a gene: 6. The CDR3 spans 13 residues. Germline CDR1 and CDR2: DFQATT and SNEGSKA (reference sequence). CDR3 amino acids: CSATSGGANEQYF. The CDR3 DNA follows: TGCAGTGCCACTAGCGGGGGGGCAAATGAGCAGTACTTC.

This clonotype came up many times. This chain connects TRBV12-3 or TRBV12-4 to TRBJ2-1; possible D gene TRBD2, 6 bases. The CDR3 length is 15 residues. The V and J ends lost 6 bases and 3 bases respectively, with 15 bases between them. For the CDR3, the DNA is TGTGCCAGCAGGCACCGGGACTCATACTACAATGAGCAGTTCTTC. Translating gives CASRHRDSYYNEQFF.

This clonotype showed up many times. One junction end disagrees with the germline gene, perhaps due to a read error. The chain has TRBV7-7 and TRBJ2-1; a weak D match, TRBD2 (6 bases). Germline V gene sequence: CDR1 SSHAT, CDR2 FNYEAQ (reference sequence). The CDR3 consists of 15 residues. CDR3 DNA: TGTGCTAGCAGCACAGGACTAAGCTCCTACAATGAGCAGTTCTTC. This sequence encodes CASSTGLSSYNEQFF.

Only a few counts were recorded for this clonotype. The chain combines TRBV5-6 with TRBJ1-1; D ambiguous. V was shortened by 0 bases and J by 2 bases, with 8 bases between the two germline ends. Germline V CDR1 and CDR2: SGHDT, YYEEEE. The CDR3 contains 14 residues. The CDR3 spells CASSLVVRNTEAFF. CDR3 sequence (DNA): TGTGCCAGCAGCTTGGTGGTGAGAAACACTGAAGCTTTCTTT.

This clonotype appeared many times. The V and J genes are TRBV28 and TRBJ2-7, with 7 bases that match TRBD1. The CDR3 loop spans 14 amino acids. V lost 4 bases, J lost 4 bases, and 7 bases stayed unmatched. From germline, CDR1 is MDHEN and CDR2 SYDVKM. This CDR3 is CASSSLTGTYEQYF. The CDR3 DNA is TGTGCCAGCAGTTCTCTGACAGGGACATACGAGCAGTACTTC.

This clonotype was recorded many times. The CDR3, as DNA: TGTGCCTGGGGAGACGGAGGAAATGAAAAACTGTTTTTT. Its translation is CAWGDGGNEKLFF. V gene TRBV30 combines with J gene TRBJ1-4; D is undetermined. The CDR3 is 13 residues long. V was pared by 5 bases and J by 5 bases, with 12 bases between. Germline V CDR1 and CDR2: GTSNPN, SVGIG (reference sequence).